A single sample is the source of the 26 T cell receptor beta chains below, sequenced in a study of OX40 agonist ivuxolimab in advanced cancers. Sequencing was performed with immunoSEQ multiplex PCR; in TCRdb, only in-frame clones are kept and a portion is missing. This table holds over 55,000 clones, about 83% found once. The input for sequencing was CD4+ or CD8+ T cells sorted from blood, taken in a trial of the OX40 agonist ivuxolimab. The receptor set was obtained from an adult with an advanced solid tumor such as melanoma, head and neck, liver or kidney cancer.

The CDR3: CSVEKGGDYGYTF. The CDR3 DNA sequence: TGCAGCGTTGAAAAGGGGGGGGACTATGGCTACACCTTC. The chain is built from TRBV29-1 and TRBJ1-2; possible D gene TRBD1, 6 bases. V was clipped by 2 bases and J by 3 bases, with 10 bases between them. The CDR3 is 13 amino acids. Germline V gene lookup returns CDR1 SQVTM and CDR2 ANQGSEA.

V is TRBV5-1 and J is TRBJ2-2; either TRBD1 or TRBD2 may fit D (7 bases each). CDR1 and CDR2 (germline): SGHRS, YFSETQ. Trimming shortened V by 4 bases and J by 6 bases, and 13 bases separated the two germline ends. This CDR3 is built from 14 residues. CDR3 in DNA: TGCGCCAGCAGCATGACAGGGAGGGCCGGGGAGCTGTTTTTT. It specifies CASSMTGRAGELFF.

The CDR3 spells CASSGLSSSYEQYF. The CDR3 DNA sequence: TGTGCCAGCAGCGGCCTATCGTCCTCCTACGAGCAGTACTTC. The chain joins TRBV7-8 to TRBJ2-7; D is unclear. This CDR3 has 14 amino acids. Germline values: CDR1 SGHVS, CDR2 FQNEAQ. With 5 bases removed from V and 0 bases from J, the gap between germline ends came to 11 bases.

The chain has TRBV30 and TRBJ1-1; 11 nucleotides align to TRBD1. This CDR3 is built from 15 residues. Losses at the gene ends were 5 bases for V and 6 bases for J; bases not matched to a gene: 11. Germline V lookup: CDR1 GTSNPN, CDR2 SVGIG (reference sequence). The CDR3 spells CAWGQGAGYVAEAFF. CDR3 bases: TGTGCCTGGGGACAGGGGGCAGGGTACGTCGCTGAAGCTTTCTTT.

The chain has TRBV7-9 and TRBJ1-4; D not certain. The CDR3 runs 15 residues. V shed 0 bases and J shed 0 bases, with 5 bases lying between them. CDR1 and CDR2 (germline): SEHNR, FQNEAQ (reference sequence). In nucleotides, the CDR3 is TGTGCCAGCAGCTTAGCCGGTTCAACTAATGAAAAACTGTTTTTT. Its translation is CASSLAGSTNEKLFF. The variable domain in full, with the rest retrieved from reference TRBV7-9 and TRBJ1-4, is DTGVSQNPRHKITKRGQNVTFRCDPISEHNRLYWYRQTLGQGPEFLTYFQNEAQLEKSRLLSDRFSAERPKGSFSTLEIQRTEQGDSAMYLCASSLAGSTNEKLFFGSGTQLSVL.

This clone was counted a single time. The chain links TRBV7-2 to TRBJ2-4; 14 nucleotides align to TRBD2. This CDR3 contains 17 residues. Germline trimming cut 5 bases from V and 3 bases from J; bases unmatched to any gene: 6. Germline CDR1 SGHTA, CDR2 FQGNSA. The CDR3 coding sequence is TGTGCCAGCAGCCGACTAGCGGGGGGGCTAGGCAAAAACATTCAGTACTTC. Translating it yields CASSRLAGGLGKNIQYF.

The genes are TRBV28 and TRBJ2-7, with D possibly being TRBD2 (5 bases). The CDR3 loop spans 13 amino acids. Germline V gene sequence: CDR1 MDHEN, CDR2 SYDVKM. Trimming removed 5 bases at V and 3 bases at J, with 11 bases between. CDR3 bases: TGTGCCAGCAGTCCCCCGGGGAACTACGAGCAGTACTTC. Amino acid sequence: CASSPPGNYEQYF.

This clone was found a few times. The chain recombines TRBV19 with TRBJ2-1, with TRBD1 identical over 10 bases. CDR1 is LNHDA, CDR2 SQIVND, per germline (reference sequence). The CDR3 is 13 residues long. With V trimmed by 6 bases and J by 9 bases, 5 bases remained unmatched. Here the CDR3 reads CASRGQGNGEQFF. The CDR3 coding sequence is TGTGCCAGTAGGGGACAGGGGAACGGTGAGCAGTTCTTC.

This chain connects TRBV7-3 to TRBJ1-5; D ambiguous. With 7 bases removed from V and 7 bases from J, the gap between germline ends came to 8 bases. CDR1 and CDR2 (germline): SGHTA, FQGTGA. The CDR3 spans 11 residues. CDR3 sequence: CASTYLQPQHF. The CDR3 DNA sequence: TGTGCCAGCACCTACTTACAGCCCCAGCATTTT.

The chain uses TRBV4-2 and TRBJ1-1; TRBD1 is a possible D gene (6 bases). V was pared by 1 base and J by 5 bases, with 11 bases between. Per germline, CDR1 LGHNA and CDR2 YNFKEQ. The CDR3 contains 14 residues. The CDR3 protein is CASSQVGGQTEAFF. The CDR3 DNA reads TGTGCCAGCAGCCAAGTGGGGGGGCAGACTGAAGCTTTCTTT.

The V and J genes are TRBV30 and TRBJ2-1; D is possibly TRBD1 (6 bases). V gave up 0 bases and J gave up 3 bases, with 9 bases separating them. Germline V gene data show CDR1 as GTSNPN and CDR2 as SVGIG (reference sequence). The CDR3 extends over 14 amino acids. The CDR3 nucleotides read TGTGCCTGGAGTGTCGAGGGGGTCTACAATGAGCAGTTCTTC. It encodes CAWSVEGVYNEQFF.

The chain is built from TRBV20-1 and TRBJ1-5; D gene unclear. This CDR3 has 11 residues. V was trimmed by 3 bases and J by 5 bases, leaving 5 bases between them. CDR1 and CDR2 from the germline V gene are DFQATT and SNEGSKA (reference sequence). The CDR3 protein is CSASRHQPQHF. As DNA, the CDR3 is TGCAGTGCTAGTAGGCATCAGCCCCAGCATTTT.

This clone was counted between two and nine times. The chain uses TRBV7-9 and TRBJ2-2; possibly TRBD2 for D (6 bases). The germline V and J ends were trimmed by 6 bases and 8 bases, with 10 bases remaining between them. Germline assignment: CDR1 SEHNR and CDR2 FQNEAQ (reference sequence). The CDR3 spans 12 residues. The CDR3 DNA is TGTGCCAGCAGATACGGGAGAGGGGAGCTGTTTTTT. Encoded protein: CASRYGRGELFF.

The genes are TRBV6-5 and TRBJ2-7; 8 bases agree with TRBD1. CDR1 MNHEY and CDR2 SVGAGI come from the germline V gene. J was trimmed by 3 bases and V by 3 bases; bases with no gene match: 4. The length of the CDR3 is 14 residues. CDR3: CASSYLDRDYEQYF. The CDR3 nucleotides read TGTGCCAGCAGTTATTTGGACAGGGACTACGAGCAGTACTTC.

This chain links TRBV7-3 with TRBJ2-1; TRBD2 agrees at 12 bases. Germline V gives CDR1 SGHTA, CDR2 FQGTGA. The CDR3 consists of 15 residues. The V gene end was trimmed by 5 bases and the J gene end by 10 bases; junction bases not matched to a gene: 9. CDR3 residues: CASSLRLAGVGEQFF. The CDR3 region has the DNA TGTGCCAGCAGCCTAAGACTAGCGGGAGTCGGGGAGCAGTTCTTC. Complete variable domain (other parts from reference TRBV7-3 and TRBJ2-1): GAGVSQTPSNKVTEKGKYVELRCDPISGHTALYWYRQSLGQGPEFLIYFQGTGAADDSGLPNDRFFAVRPEGSVSTLKIQRTERGDSAVYLCASSLRLAGVGEQFFGPGTRLTVL.

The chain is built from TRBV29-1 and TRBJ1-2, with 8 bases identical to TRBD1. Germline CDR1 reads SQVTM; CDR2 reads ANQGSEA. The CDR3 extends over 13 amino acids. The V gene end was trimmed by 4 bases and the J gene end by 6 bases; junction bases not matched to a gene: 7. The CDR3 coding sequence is TGCAGCGTTGGAAGGACAGGGCTCGATGGCTACACCTTC. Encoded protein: CSVGRTGLDGYTF. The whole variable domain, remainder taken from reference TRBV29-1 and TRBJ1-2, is SAVISQKPSRDICQRGTSLTIQCQVDSQVTMMFWYRQQPGQSLTLIATANQGSEATYESGFVIDKFPISRPNLTFSTLTVSNMSPEDSSIYLCSVGRTGLDGYTFGSGTRLTVV.

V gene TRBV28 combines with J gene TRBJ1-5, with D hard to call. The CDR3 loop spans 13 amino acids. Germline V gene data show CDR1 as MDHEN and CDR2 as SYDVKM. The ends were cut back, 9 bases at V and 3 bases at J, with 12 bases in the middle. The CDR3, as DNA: TGTGCCAGTTTCGCAGGACTCAATCAGCCCCAGCATTTT. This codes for CASFAGLNQPQHF.

The DNA of the CDR3 is TGCAGCGTTGAGGTCAGCCAGGGGGTAAGGGAGACCCAGTACTTC. Protein: CSVEVSQGVRETQYF. The genes are TRBV29-1 and TRBJ2-5, with 7 bases identical to TRBD1. The germline V gene encodes CDR1 SQVTM and CDR2 ANQGSEA. The CDR3 is 15 amino acids. With 3 bases clipped from V and 5 bases from J, the junction kept 12 bases outside the gene matches.

CDR3 region: CASSPGQGYNEQFF. Written as DNA, the CDR3 is TGTGCCAGCAGCCCGGGACAGGGATACAATGAGCAGTTCTTC. The chain carries TRBV5-6 and TRBJ2-1, with 9 bases identical to TRBD1. The CDR3 runs 14 residues. Germline V gives CDR1 SGHDT, CDR2 YYEEEE. V shed 4 bases, J shed 4 bases, and the junction held 3 bases outside the gene matches.

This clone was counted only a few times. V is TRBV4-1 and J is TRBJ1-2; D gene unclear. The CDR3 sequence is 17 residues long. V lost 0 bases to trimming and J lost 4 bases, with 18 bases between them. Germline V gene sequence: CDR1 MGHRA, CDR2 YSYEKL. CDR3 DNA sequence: TGCGCCAGCAGCCAAGACAGGCCAATCGGCTCGGGCTATGGCTACACCTTC. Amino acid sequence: CASSQDRPIGSGYGYTF.

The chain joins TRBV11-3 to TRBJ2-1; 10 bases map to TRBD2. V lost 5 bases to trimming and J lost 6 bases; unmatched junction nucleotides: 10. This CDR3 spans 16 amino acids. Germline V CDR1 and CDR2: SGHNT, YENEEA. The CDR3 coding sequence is TGTGCCAGCAGCCAAGAAGCGGGAGGGCCCAGCAATGAGCAGTTCTTC. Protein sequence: CASSQEAGGPSNEQFF.

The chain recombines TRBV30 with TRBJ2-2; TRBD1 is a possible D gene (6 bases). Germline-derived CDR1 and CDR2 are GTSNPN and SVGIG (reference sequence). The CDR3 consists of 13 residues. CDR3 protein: CGGRKFNTGELFF. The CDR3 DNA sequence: TGTGGGGGGCGAAAATTTAACACCGGGGAGCTGTTTTTT.

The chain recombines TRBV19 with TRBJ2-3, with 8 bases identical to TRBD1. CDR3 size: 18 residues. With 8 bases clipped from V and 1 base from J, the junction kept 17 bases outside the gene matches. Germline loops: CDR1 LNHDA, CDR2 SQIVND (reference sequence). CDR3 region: CASLPMQPGQGGTDTQYF. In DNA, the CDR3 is TGTGCCAGTCTTCCCATGCAACCCGGACAGGGCGGCACAGATACGCAGTATTTT.

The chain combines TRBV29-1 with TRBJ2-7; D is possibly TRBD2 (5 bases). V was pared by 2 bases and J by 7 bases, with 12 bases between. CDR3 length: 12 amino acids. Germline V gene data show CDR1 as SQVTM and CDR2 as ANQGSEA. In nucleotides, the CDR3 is TGCAGCGTTGAAAAGGAGGAAGAAGAGCAGTACTTC. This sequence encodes CSVEKEEEEQYF.

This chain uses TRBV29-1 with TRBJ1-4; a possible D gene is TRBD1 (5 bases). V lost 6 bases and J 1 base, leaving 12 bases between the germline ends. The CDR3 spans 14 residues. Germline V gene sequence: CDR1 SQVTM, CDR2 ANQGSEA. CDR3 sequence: CSVLPGETNEKLFF. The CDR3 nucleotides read TGCAGCGTCCTCCCGGGGGAAACTAATGAAAAACTGTTTTTT.

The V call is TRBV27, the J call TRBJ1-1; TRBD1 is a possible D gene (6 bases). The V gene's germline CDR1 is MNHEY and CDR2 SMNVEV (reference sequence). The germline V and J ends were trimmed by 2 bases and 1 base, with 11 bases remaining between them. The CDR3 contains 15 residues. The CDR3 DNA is TGTGCCAGCAGTTTAGGGGGCAACTGGAACACTGAAGCTTTCTTT. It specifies CASSLGGNWNTEAFF.